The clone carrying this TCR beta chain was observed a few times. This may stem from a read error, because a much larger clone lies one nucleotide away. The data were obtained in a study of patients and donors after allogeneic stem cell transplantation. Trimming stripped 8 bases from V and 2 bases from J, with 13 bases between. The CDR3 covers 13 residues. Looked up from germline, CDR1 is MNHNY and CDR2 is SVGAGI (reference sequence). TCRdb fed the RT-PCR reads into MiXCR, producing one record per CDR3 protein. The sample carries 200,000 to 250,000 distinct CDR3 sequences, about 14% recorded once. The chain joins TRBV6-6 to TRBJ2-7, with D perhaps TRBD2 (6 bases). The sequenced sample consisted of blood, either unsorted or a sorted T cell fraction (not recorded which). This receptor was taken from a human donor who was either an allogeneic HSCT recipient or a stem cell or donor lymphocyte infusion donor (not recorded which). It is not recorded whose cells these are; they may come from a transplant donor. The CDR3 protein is CASGQEGTYEQYF. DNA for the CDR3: TGTGCCAGCGGGCAGGAGGGAACCTACGAGCAGTACTTC.